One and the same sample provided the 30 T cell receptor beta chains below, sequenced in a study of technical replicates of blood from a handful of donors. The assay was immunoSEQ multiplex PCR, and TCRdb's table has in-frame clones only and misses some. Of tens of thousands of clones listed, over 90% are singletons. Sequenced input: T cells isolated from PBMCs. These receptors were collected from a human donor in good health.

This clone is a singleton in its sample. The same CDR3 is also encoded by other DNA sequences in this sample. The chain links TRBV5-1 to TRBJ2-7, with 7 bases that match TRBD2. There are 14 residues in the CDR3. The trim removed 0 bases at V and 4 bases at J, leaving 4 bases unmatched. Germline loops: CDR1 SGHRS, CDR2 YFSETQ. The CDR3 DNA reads TGCGCCAGCAGCTTGGGGGGGGGATCTTACGAGCAGTACTTC. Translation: CASSLGGGSYEQYF. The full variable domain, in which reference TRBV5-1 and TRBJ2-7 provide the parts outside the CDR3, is KAGVTQTPRYLIKTRGQQVTLSCSPISGHRSVSWYQQTPGQGLQFLFEYFSETQRNKGNFPGRFSGRQFSNSRSEMNVSTLELGDSALYLCASSLGGGSYEQYFGPGTRLTVT.

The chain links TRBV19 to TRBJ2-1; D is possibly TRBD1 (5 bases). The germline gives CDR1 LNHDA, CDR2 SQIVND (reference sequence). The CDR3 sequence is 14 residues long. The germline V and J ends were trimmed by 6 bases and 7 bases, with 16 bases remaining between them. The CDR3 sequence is CASSHSARGNEQFF. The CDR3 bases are TGTGCCAGTAGCCATTCCGCAAGGGGTAATGAGCAGTTCTTC. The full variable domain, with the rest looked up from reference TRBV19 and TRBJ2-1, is DGGITQSPKYLFRKEGQNVTLSCEQNLNHDAMYWYRQDPGQGLRLIYYSQIVNDFQKGDIAEGYSVSREKKESFPLTVTSAQKNPTAFYLCASSHSARGNEQFFGPGTRLTVL.

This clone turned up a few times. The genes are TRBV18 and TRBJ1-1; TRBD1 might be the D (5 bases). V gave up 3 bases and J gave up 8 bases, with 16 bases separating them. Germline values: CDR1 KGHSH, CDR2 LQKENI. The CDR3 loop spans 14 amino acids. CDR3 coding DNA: TGTGCCAGCTCACCCATCATGGGGCAGGGCGAAGCTTTCTTT. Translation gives CASSPIMGQGEAFF.

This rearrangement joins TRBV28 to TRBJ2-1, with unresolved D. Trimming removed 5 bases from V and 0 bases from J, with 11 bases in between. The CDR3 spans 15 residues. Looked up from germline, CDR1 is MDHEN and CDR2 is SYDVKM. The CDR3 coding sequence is TGTGCCAGCAGTAACCAAATGAGCTCCTACAATGAGCAGTTCTTC. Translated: CASSNQMSSYNEQFF.

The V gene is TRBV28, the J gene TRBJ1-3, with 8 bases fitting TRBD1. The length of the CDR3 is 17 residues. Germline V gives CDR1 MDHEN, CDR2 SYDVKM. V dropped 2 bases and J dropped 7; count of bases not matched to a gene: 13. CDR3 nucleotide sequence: TGTGCCAGCAGTTTACGCCCCCTCGGACAGGGATCGAACACCATATATTTT. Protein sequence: CASSLRPLGQGSNTIYF.

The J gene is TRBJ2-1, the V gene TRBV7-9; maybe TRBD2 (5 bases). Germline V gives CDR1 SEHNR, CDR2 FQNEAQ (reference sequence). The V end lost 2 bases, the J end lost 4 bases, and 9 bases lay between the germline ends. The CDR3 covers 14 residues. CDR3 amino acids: CASSLLRAYNEQFF. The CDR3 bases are TGTGCCAGCAGCTTATTGCGGGCATACAATGAGCAGTTCTTC.

CDR3 amino acids: CAWTRYRVDEQYF. CDR3 bases: TGTGCCTGGACCCGGTACAGGGTGGACGAGCAGTACTTC. This rearrangement joins TRBV30 to TRBJ2-7, with D possibly being TRBD1 (6 bases). V lost 4 bases and J lost 5, with 15 bases in between. This CDR3 contains 13 residues. CDR1 and CDR2 from the germline V gene are GTSNPN and SVGIG (reference sequence).

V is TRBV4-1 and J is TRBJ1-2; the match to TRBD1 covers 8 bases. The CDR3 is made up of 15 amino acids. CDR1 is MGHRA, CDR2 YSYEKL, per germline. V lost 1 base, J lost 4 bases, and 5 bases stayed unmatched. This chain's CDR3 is CASSQGTGGSYGYTF. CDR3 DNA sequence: TGCGCCAGCAGCCAAGGAACAGGGGGTAGCTATGGCTACACCTTC.

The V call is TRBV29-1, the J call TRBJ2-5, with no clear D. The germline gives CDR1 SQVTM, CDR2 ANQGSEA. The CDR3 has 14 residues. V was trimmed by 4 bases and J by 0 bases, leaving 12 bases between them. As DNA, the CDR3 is TGCAGCGTTGCGAGTGATCCGTACCAAGAGACCCAGTACTTC. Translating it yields CSVASDPYQETQYF. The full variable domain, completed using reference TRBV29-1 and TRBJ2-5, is SAVISQKPSRDICQRGTSLTIQCQVDSQVTMMFWYRQQPGQSLTLIATANQGSEATYESGFVIDKFPISRPNLTFSTLTVSNMSPEDSSIYLCSVASDPYQETQYFGPGTRLLVL.

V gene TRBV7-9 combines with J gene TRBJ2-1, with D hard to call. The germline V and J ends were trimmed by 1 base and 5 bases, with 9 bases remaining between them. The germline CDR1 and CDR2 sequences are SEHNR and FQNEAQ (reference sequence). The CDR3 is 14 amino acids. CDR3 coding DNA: TGTGCCAGCAGCTTAGGAGGCCCCCACAATGAGCAGTTCTTC. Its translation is CASSLGGPHNEQFF. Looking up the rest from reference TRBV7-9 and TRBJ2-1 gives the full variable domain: DTGVSQNPRHKITKRGQNVTFRCDPISEHNRLYWYRQTLGQGPEFLTYFQNEAQLEKSRLLSDRFSAERPKGSFSTLEIQRTEQGDSAMYLCASSLGGPHNEQFFGPGTRLTVL.

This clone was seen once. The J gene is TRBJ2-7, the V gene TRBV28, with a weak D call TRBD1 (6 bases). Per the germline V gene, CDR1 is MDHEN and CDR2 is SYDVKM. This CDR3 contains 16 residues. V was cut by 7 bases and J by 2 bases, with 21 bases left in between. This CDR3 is CASMIIRTAKTYEQYF. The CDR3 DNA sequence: TGTGCCAGCATGATAATTAGGACAGCGAAGACCTACGAGCAGTACTTC.

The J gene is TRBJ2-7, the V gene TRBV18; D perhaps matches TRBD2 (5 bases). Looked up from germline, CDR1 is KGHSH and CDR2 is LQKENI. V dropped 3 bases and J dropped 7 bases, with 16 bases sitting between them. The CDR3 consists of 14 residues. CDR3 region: CASSPNRFSGEQYF. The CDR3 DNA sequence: TGTGCCAGCTCACCGAATCGGTTCTCGGGGGAGCAGTACTTC.

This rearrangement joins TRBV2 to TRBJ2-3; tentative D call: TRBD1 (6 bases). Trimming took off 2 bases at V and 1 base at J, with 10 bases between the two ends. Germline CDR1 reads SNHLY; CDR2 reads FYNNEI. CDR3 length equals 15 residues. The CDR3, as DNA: TGTGCCAGCAGTGAATCCGGACAGCGCACAGATACGCAGTATTTT. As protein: CASSESGQRTDTQYF. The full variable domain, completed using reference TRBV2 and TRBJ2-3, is EPEVTQTPSHQVTQMGQEVILRCVPISNHLYFYWYRQILGQKVEFLVSFYNNEISEKSEIFDDQFSVERPDGSNFTLKIRSTKLEDSAMYFCASSESGQRTDTQYFGPGTRLTVL.

The CDR3 is CASSMAGGSYEQYF. As DNA, the CDR3 is TGTGCCAGTAGTATGGCAGGGGGGTCCTACGAGCAGTACTTC. J is TRBJ2-7 and V is TRBV19; a possible D gene is TRBD1 (7 bases). The CDR3 is 14 amino acids. The germline V and J ends were trimmed by 3 bases and 1 base, with 10 bases remaining between them. CDR1 and CDR2 (germline): LNHDA, SQIVND (reference sequence).

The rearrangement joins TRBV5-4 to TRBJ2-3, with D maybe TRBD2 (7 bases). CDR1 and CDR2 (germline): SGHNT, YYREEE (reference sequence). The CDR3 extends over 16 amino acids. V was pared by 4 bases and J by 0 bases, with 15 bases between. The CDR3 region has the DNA TGTGCCAGCAGCCCAACGGGGGGCCGGAGCACAGATACGCAGTATTTT. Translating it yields CASSPTGGRSTDTQYF.

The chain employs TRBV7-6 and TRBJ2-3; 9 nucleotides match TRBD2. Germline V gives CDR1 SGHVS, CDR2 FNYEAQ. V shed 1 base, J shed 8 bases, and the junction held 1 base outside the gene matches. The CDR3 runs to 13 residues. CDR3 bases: TGTGCCAGCAGCTTAGAACTAGCGGGTACGCAGTATTTT. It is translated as CASSLELAGTQYF.

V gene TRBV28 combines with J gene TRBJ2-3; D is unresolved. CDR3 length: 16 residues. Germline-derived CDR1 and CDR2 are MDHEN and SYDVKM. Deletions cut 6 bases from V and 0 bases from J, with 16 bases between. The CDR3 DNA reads TGTGCCAGCAGCCCCCCTCGCGGAATTAGCACAGATACGCAGTATTTT. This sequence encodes CASSPPRGISTDTQYF.

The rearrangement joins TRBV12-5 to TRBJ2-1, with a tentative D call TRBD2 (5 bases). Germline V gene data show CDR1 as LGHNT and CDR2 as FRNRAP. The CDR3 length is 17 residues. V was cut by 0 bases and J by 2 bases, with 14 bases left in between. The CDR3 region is CASGLVLRTHPYNEQFF. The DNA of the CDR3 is TGTGCTAGTGGTTTGGTACTAAGGACTCATCCCTACAATGAGCAGTTCTTC.

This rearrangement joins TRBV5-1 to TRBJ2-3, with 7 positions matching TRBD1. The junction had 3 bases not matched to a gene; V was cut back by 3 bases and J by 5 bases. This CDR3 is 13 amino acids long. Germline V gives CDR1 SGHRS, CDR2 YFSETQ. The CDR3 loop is CASSSTGEDTQYF. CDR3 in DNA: TGCGCCAGCAGCTCCACAGGGGAAGATACGCAGTATTTT.

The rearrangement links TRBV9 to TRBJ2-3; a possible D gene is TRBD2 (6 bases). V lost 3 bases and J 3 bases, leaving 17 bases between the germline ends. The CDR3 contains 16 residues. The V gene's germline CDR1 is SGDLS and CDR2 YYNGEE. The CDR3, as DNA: TGTGCCAGCAGCGAGGGAGGAGGGGTGGTTACAGATACGCAGTATTTT. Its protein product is CASSEGGGVVTDTQYF.

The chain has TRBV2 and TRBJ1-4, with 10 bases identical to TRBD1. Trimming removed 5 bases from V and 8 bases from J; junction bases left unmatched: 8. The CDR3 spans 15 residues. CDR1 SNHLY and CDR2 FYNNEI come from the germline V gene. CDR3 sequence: CASSSLGQGTEKLFF. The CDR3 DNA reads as TGTGCCAGCAGTAGCTTGGGACAGGGGACGGAAAAACTGTTTTTT.

The CDR3 loop reads CASSPAQGATNEKLFF. The CDR3 bases are TGTGCCAGCTCACCAGCACAGGGGGCAACTAATGAAAAACTGTTTTTT. The genes are TRBV18 and TRBJ1-4, with 8 bases fitting TRBD1. The length of the CDR3 is 16 residues. Germline loops: CDR1 KGHSH, CDR2 LQKENI. With 2 bases clipped from V and 0 bases from J, the junction kept 2 bases outside the gene matches.

CDR3 DNA sequence: TGTGCCAGCAGGGGGACAGGGGCCAAACAGCCCCAGCATTTT. It codes for CASRGTGAKQPQHF. The rearrangement links TRBV6-5 to TRBJ1-5, with 10 bases matching TRBD1. J gave up 7 bases and V 6 bases, and 6 bases lay outside the gene matches. This CDR3 spans 14 amino acids. The germline CDR1 and CDR2 sequences are MNHEY and SVGAGI.

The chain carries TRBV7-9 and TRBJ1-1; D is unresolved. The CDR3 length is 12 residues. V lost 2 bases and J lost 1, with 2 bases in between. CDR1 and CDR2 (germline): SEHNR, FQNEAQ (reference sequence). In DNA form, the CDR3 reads TGTGCCAGCAGCTTACAGAACACTGAAGCTTTCTTT. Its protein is CASSLQNTEAFF.

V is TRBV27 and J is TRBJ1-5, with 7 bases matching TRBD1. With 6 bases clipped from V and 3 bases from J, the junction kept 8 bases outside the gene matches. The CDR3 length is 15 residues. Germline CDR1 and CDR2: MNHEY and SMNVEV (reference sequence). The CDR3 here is CASSVTGVNNQPQHF. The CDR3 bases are TGTGCCAGCAGCGTTACAGGGGTTAACAATCAGCCCCAGCATTTT.

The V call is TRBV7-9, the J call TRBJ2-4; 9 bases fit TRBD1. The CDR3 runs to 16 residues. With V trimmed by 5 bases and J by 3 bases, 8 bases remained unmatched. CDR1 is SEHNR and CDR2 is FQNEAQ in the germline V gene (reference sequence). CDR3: CASSKRDRESKNIQYF. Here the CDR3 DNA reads TGTGCCAGCAGCAAACGGGACAGGGAGAGCAAAAACATTCAGTACTTC. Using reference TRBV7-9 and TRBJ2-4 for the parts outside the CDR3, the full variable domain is DTGVSQNPRHKITKRGQNVTFRCDPISEHNRLYWYRQTLGQGPEFLTYFQNEAQLEKSRLLSDRFSAERPKGSFSTLEIQRTEQGDSAMYLCASSKRDRESKNIQYFGAGTRLSVL.

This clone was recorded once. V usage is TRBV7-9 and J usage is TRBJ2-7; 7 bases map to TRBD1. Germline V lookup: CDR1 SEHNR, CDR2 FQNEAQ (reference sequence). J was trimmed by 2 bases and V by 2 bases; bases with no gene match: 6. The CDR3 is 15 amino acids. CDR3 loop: CASSLRQGPTYEQYF. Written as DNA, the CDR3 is TGTGCCAGCAGCTTACGACAGGGCCCCACCTACGAGCAGTACTTC.

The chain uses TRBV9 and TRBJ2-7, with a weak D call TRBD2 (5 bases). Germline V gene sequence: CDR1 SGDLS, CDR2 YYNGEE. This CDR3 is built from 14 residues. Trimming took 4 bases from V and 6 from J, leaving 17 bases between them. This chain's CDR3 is CASSLGSIRGEQYF. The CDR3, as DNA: TGTGCCAGCAGCCTGGGATCGATCCGGGGCGAGCAGTACTTC. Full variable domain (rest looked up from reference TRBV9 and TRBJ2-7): DSGVTQTPKHLITATGQRVTLRCSPRSGDLSVYWYQQSLDQGLQFLIQYYNGEERAKGNILERFSAQQFPDLHSELNLSSLELGDSALYFCASSLGSIRGEQYFGPGTRLTVT.

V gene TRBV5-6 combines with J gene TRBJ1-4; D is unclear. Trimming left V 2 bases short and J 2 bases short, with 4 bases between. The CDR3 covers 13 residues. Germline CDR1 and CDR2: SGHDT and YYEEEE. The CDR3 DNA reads TGTGCCAGCAGCTTTCAGACTAATGAAAAACTGTTTTTT. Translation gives CASSFQTNEKLFF. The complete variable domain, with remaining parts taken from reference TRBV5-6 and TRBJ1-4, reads DAGVTQSPTHLIKTRGQQVTLRCSPKSGHDTVSWYQQALGQGPQFIFQYYEEEERQRGNFPDRFSGHQFPNYSSELNVNALLLGDSALYLCASSFQTNEKLFFGSGTQLSVL.

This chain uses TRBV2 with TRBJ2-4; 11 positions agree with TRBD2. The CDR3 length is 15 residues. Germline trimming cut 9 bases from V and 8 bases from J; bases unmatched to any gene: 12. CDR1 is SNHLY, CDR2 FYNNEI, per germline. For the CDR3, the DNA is TGTGCCAGTAGAGGGACTAGCGGATACCAAGACATTCAGTACTTC. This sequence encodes CASRGTSGYQDIQYF.